The 21 T cell receptor beta chains reported below all come from one sample, sequenced in a study of blood T cell repertoires in COVID-19. Generated by immunoSEQ multiplex PCR, the TCRdb table keeps only in-frame clones and is missing some. The data show fewer than 350,000 clones, 86% seen once. The sample was peripheral blood. The receptors come from a man aged 35-49 years with active or convalescent COVID-19.

This clone was seen a handful of times. V usage is TRBV30 and J usage is TRBJ1-5; the match to TRBD1 covers 7 bases. The ends lost 5 bases at V and 2 bases at J; junction bases unmatched: 3. Germline CDR1 is GTSNPN and CDR2 is SVGIG (reference sequence). The CDR3 is made up of 13 amino acids. The CDR3 spells CAWAGTGNQPQHF. The CDR3 bases are TGTGCCTGGGCCGGGACAGGCAATCAGCCCCAGCATTTT. The full variable domain, in which reference TRBV30 and TRBJ1-5 provide the parts outside the CDR3, is SQTIHQWPATLVQPVGSPLSLECTVEGTSNPNLYWYRQAAGRGLQLLFYSVGIGQISSEVPQNLSASRPQDRQFILSSKKLLLSDSGFYLCAWAGTGNQPQHFGDGTRLSIL.

The chain carries TRBV6-6 and TRBJ1-1; D is ambiguous. V was cut by 10 bases and J by 1 base, with 10 bases left in between. The CDR3 extends over 12 amino acids. Germline V CDR1 and CDR2: MNHNY, SVGAGI (reference sequence). The CDR3 spells CATRVGNTEAFF. The CDR3 coding sequence is TGTGCCACCCGGGTGGGGAACACTGAAGCTTTCTTT.

With regard to this clone: The DNA is left out, because the CDR3 cannot be placed on it with certainty; the CDR3 is given as TCRdb lists it. The chain combines TRBV6-5 with TRBJ1-6; the DNA was not used to check the table's D call, TRBD1. The CDR3 sequence runs 15 residues, both termini included. Germline V gene sequence: CDR1 MNHEY, CDR2 SVGAGI. The CDR3 reads CASILDRADNSPLHF.

This chain joins TRBV6-2 or TRBV6-3 and TRBJ2-1; 13 bases fit TRBD2. The V gene end was trimmed by 2 bases and the J gene end by 7 bases; junction bases not matched to a gene: 5. The CDR3 is made up of 16 amino acids. The germline gives CDR1 MNHEY, CDR2 SVGEGT. The CDR3 DNA reads as TGTGCCAGCAGTTACCAACTAGCGGGAGGGACGAATGAGCAGTTCTTC. Its protein is CASSYQLAGGTNEQFF.

The V gene is TRBV19, the J gene TRBJ1-1; D remains unclear. Trimming removed 3 bases at V and 0 bases at J, with 11 bases between. The V gene's germline CDR1 is LNHDA and CDR2 SQIVND (reference sequence). The CDR3 has 15 amino acids. CDR3 residues: CASSISGGLNTEAFF. CDR3 sequence (DNA): TGTGCCAGTAGTATTTCGGGCGGGTTGAACACTGAAGCTTTCTTT.

The genes are TRBV5-1 and TRBJ2-3, with 9 bases lining up with TRBD2. The J segment lost 3 bases and the V segment lost 0 bases, leaving 14 bases of the junction unmatched. Germline V lookup: CDR1 SGHRS, CDR2 YFSETQ. The CDR3 has 19 amino acids. In DNA, the CDR3 is TGCGCCAGCAGCTTGGTGGGGGTTCCTAGCGGGACTCTTACAGATACGCAGTATTTT. Protein sequence: CASSLVGVPSGTLTDTQYF.

This chain links TRBV29-1 with TRBJ2-7; 7 nucleotides agree with TRBD1. Germline-derived CDR1 and CDR2 are SQVTM and ANQGSEA. After removal of 3 bases from V and 5 bases from J, the junction contained 10 bases not matched to a gene. The CDR3 is 14 amino acids. The chain's CDR3 is CSVEFAKGANEQYF. The CDR3 DNA reads as TGCAGCGTTGAGTTCGCCAAGGGGGCGAACGAGCAGTACTTC.

This clone was counted once. The chain recombines TRBV10-2 with TRBJ2-7; TRBD1 matches at 8 bases. The ends lost 6 bases at V and 1 base at J; junction bases unmatched: 8. CDR1 WSHSY and CDR2 SAAADI come from the germline V gene. This CDR3 comprises 15 residues. The CDR3: CASRHTGGQSYEQYF. CDR3 in DNA: TGCGCCAGCAGGCATACAGGGGGTCAGTCCTACGAGCAGTACTTC.

The rearrangement joins TRBV24-1 to TRBJ2-7, with a possible D match to TRBD2 (5 bases). V lost 5 bases and J 7 bases, leaving 17 bases between the germline ends. The CDR3 contains 14 residues. CDR1 and CDR2 from the germline V gene are KGHDR and SFDVKD. This CDR3 reads CATSVSTLGGEQYF. For the CDR3, the DNA is TGTGCCACCAGTGTATCGACCCTCGGAGGAGAGCAGTACTTC.

The rearrangement uses TRBV5-4 and TRBJ2-7, with 8 bases fitting TRBD1. The CDR3 spans 14 residues. V dropped 1 base and J dropped 3; count of bases not matched to a gene: 3. In germline, CDR1 is SGHNT, CDR2 YYREEE (reference sequence). The CDR3 coding sequence is TGTGCCAGCAGCTTGCCAGGACAGGGCTACGAGCAGTACTTC. Translation gives CASSLPGQGYEQYF.

V is TRBV5-1 and J is TRBJ1-4; D unclear. The CDR3 extends over 15 amino acids. Per the germline V gene, CDR1 is SGHRS and CDR2 is YFSETQ. Trimming pared 1 base from V and 8 bases from J, leaving 15 bases between. CDR3 residues: CASSLSARVEEKLFF. In nucleotides, the CDR3 is TGCGCCAGCAGCTTGTCAGCCCGGGTAGAGGAAAAACTGTTTTTT.

The gene calls are TRBV6-5 and TRBJ1-5; D might be TRBD1 (5 bases). This CDR3 is 12 amino acids long. V lost 6 bases, J lost 8 bases, and 11 bases lay in between. Germline CDR1 reads MNHEY; CDR2 reads SVGAGI. The CDR3 DNA reads TGTGCCAGCAGCCAAGACAGCGAGCCCCAGCATTTT. Protein product: CASSQDSEPQHF.

The chain joins TRBV3-1 (or the pseudogene TRBV3-2) to TRBJ2-1, with no clear D. This CDR3 is built from 15 residues. Per the germline V gene, CDR1 is LGHDT and CDR2 is YNNKEL (reference sequence). V was trimmed by 2 bases and J by 0 bases, leaving 8 bases between them. CDR3 bases: TGTGCCAGCAGCCAAAAGCCCCACTCCTACAATGAGCAGTTCTTC. Protein: CASSQKPHSYNEQFF.

This chain links TRBV6-1 with TRBJ2-7, with D perhaps TRBD1 (6 bases). V lost 1 base to trimming and J lost 5 bases, with 9 bases between them. CDR1 is MNHNS, CDR2 SASEGT, per germline. The CDR3 totals 13 residues. The CDR3 bases are TGTGCCAGCAGTGAAGGACAGGACCACGAGCAGTACTTC. Its translation: CASSEGQDHEQYF.

The chain joins TRBV2 to TRBJ1-6, with 7 positions matching TRBD1. Germline-derived CDR1 and CDR2 are SNHLY and FYNNEI. The CDR3 has 14 residues. Trimming cost V 1 base and J 12 bases; bases outside gene matches: 6. Here the CDR3 DNA reads TGTGCCAGCAGTGAAGAGGGGGCCTGGAGACCCCTCCACTTT. Its translation is CASSEEGAWRPLHF.

This clone was counted a few times. Sequence at one end of the junction differs from germline and may be a read error. The chain is built from TRBV19 and TRBJ1-6; the match to TRBD1 covers 8 bases. The germline gives CDR1 LNHDA, CDR2 SQIVND (reference sequence). CDR3 length equals 14 residues. The DNA of the CDR3 is TGTGCCAGTACTATAGGACAGGGTCCTTCACCCCTCCACTTT. The encoded protein is CASTIGQGPSPLHF.

This chain links TRBV7-9 with TRBJ1-1; D gene unclear. Germline V CDR1 and CDR2: SEHNR, FQNEAQ (reference sequence). This CDR3 region has 13 residues. V dropped 5 bases and J dropped 1 base, with 8 bases sitting between them. CDR3 coding DNA: TGTGCCAGCAGCCGTACAGAGAACACTGAAGCTTTCTTT. It translates to CASSRTENTEAFF.

The CDR3 protein is CASSPLTVNTDTQYF. The CDR3 coding sequence is TGTGCCAGCAGCCCCTTGACTGTGAACACAGATACGCAGTATTTT. The chain uses TRBV4-2 and TRBJ2-3; D gene unclear. V was pared by 4 bases and J by 2 bases, with 13 bases between. The CDR3 runs to 15 residues. Germline lookup yields CDR1 LGHNA and CDR2 YNFKEQ.

The chain recombines TRBV6-7 with TRBJ1-1; 9 bases agree with TRBD1. TRBV6-7 counts as an open reading frame of uncertain function. The CDR3 runs 14 residues. V gave up 8 bases and J gave up 3 bases; unmatched junction bases: 7. In nucleotides, the CDR3 is TGTGCCAGCCGGGGACAGGGTAGGTACACTGAAGCTTTCTTT. Its protein product is CASRGQGRYTEAFF.

The chain employs TRBV7-9 and TRBJ2-1, with TRBD2 matching 15 bases. The CDR3 runs to 16 residues. The ends lost 5 bases at V and 10 bases at J; junction bases unmatched: 9. Germline V lookup: CDR1 SEHNR, CDR2 FQNEAQ (reference sequence). The CDR3 bases are TGTGCCAGCAGCCAAACACGGACTAGCGGGAGGGCCGAGCAGTTCTTC. Residues: CASSQTRTSGRAEQFF.

This chain links TRBV2 with TRBJ1-5; D gene unclear. The length of the CDR3 is 15 residues. The V and J ends lost 0 bases and 1 base respectively, with 7 bases between them. Germline values: CDR1 SNHLY, CDR2 FYNNEI. In DNA, the CDR3 is TGTGCCAGCAGTGAAGCGGGCATAAGCAATCAGCCCCAGCATTTT. It yields the protein CASSEAGISNQPQHF.